The T cell receptor (beta chain) under discussion was sequenced for a study of blood T cell repertoires in COVID-19 (TCRdb year 2020). Background on the whole study: Samples from collaborators originated in the United States, Italy and Spain and spanned both the acute and convalescent phases of COVID-19. The material from the prospective study consisted of cDNA or gDNA derived from T cells, B-cell-depleted T cells, or PBMCs. Deeply sampled blood TCRbeta repertoires from subjects exposed to, actively infected with, or recovered from COVID-19 were included in the dataset. The repertoires were released in a freely available public database intended as a resource for research on the immune response to SARS-CoV-2. The samples were drawn from the first 160 participants of the ongoing ImmuneRACE study and from more than 1,000 subjects provided by 6 global collaborators. Sample metadata almost always included a de-identified subject ID, COVID-19 status, age in years and sex. Where available, HLA class I and class II types were taken from metadata supplied by the sample provider and were not determined by assay-based typing.

Via the germline V gene, CDR1 is LGHNA and CDR2 YNFKEQ. CDR3 length: 15 amino acids, cysteine to phenylalanine. Only the CDR3 portion is preserved as DNA: 45 bases, with reading frame beginning at the first base. The paper as a whole reports these results and caveats: The amount of clinical and demographic metadata varied by source and participant and was provided uncurated.

The immunoSEQ Assay, a bias-controlled multiplex PCR, was used to amplify TCRbeta CDR3 regions from genomic DNA. Processing in the source paper ran as follows. The number of nucleated cells in each sample was estimated by amplification of reference gene primers within the assay. To quantify the absolute abundance of each unique TCRbeta CDR3 rearrangement, sequence reads were collapsed and filtered. For each sample, productive Simpson clonality was calculated as the square root of Simpson's diversity index over productive rearrangements. TCRdb obtained this table from immuneACCESS and retained in-frame rearrangements with V and J assigned. These tables miss some clones; where compared with another copy, unresolved V genes account for less than half of the shortfall, and the remainder is unexplained. V, J and clone size were drawn from that table, and D and trimming were deduced from the DNA. The sample table shows about 340,000 clones, and around 80% are seen once. Clones ranked in the top ten supply 2.5% to 3% of the sample.

Note on this clone: Its antigen is still unknown. Relative to the germline gene, one junction end is altered; a read error may explain this.

Collaborating institutions collected whole blood in K2EDTA tubes following their own protocols. For TCRbeta analysis, collaborators shipped samples in one of three forms: frozen whole blood, isolated PBMCs, or DNA extracted from either of those sample types. The rearranged chain carries TRBV4-2 and TRBJ2-2; TRBD2 is possibly the D segment (6 matching bases). The receptor was isolated from a man aged 25-45 years with active or convalescent COVID-19. The material sequenced was peripheral blood. The CDR3 in this case is CASGHRRGNTGELFF. The nucleotide sequence reads TGTGCCAGCGGCCACAGGCGGGGGAACACCGGGGAGCTGTTTTTT.